The present T cell receptor (beta chain) was sequenced within a study of T-cell reconstitution after alpha-beta-depleted transplantation in children. The CDR3 runs 16 residues. Trimming left V 4 bases short and J 0 bases short, with 13 bases between. CDR1 KGHSH and CDR2 LQKENI come from the germline V gene. As to this clonotype: Its antigen is not identified.

Unique molecular identifiers were incorporated during preparation of the TCRbeta library. Via MiXCR, TCRdb re-called the PCR reads, giving one row per CDR3 protein. Of around 100,000 distinct CDR3 sequences listed, around 10% are singletons. Study-wide results and caveats: It was reported that alpha-beta T cells came from several hundred expanded graft clones (about two months after transplant). Some patients owed their high day-60 TCRbeta diversity to surviving recipient T cells and thymic progenitors.

The receptor comes from a boy between 2 and 10 years old with acute lymphoblastic leukemia, due to receive a stem cell transplant. J is TRBJ2-1 and V is TRBV18, with TRBD2 as a possible D gene (5 bases). The material sequenced was PBMCs, taken before TCRalphabeta/CD19-depleted stem cell transplant. The CDR3 DNA sequence: TGTGCCAGCTCACTAGGGAGCCCCAGCTCCTACAATGAGCAGTTCTTC. Its translation is CASSLGSPSSYNEQFF.